These T cell receptor beta chains were read from a single sample in a study of T cell clonotyping in hematopoietic cell transplantation. Clones were sequenced by immunoSEQ multiplex PCR, and TCRdb holds only the in-frame ones, with some missing. This sample carries about 12,000 clones, 65% to 80% of them seen once, and the ten largest clones take around 15%. The specimen comprised peripheral blood mononuclear cells, sampled 180 days after allogeneic stem cell transplant. The origin of the receptors is a male patient aged 60 to 75 who had an allogeneic stem cell transplant from an unrelated donor, so the T cells may come from the graft donor. Some clones in this sample may be carry-over from other donors' samples. Each CDR3 is given with its conserved first and last residue. A D gene is named only where the DNA matches it firmly. Only some rows state a clone size, as once, few, many or a class for expanded clones.

>NA|TRBJ2-7|NA|TRBV28
CASSLPGRYEQYF
TGTGCCAGCAGTTTACCGGGGAGGTACGAGCAGTACTTC
>TRBD2|TRBJ2-3|NA|TRBV30
CAWSAVAGGWADTQYF
TGTGCCTGGAGTGCGGTAGCGGGAGGGTGGGCAGATACGCAGTATTTT
>TRBD1|TRBJ2-1|once|TRBV9
CASSGDRDSYNEQFF
TGTGCCAGCAGCGGGGACAGGGACTCCTACAATGAGCAGTTCTTC
>NA|TRBJ2-7|NA|TRBV6-5
CASSGPQGASYEQYF
TGTGCCAGCAGTGGCCCGCAGGGCGCGTCCTACGAGCAGTACTTC
>NA|TRBJ1-4|NA|TRBV5-6
CASSLGQPGVGLFF
TGTGCCAGCAGCTTGGGACAGCCAGGCGTCGGACTGTTTTTT
>TRBD2|TRBJ2-7|NA|TRBV7-2
CASSLAGGPFNEQYF
TGTGCCAGCAGCTTAGCGGGAGGGCCTTTCAACGAGCAGTACTTC
>NA|TRBJ1-1|few|TRBV6-6
CASSTTGYTEAFF
TGTGCCAGCAGTACGACAGGATACACTGAAGCTTTCTTT
>NA|TRBJ2-2|NA|TRBV30
CAWTRAWEGELFF
TGTGCCTGGACCAGAGCGTGGGAGGGGGAGCTGTTTTTT
>TRBD1|TRBJ1-4|NA|TRBV11-2
CASSRRRQGTTNEKLFF
TGTGCCAGCAGCCGGAGGAGACAGGGGACAACTAATGAAAAACTGTTTTTT
>NA|TRBJ2-1|once|TRBV7-2
CASSQPPGLPPEQFF
TGTGCCAGCAGCCAGCCCCCGGGACTCCCTCCGGAGCAGTTCTTC
>NA|TRBJ1-5|NA|TRBV7-2
CASSLGTGENQPQHF
TGTGCCAGCAGCTTAGGAACAGGAGAAAATCAGCCCCAGCATTTT
>NA|TRBJ1-2|NA|TRBV30
CAWGGVGYTF
TGTGCCTGGGGAGGGGTCGGCTACACCTTC
>NA|TRBJ2-1|NA|TRBV6-6
CASSPVPSYNEQFF
TGTGCCAGCAGCCCGGTACCCTCCTACAATGAGCAGTTCTTC
>NA|TRBJ1-5|NA|TRBV6-5
CASSRTGSSNQPQHF
TGTGCCAGCAGCCGAACAGGGTCGAGCAATCAGCCCCAGCATTTT
>NA|TRBJ1-1|once|TRBV28
CASSPLQGLNTEAFF
TGTGCCAGCAGTCCATTACAGGGATTGAACACTGAAGCTTTCTTT
>NA|TRBJ1-1|NA|TRBV10-1
CASSQGLEDTEAFF
TGCGCCAGCAGTCAGGGGTTGGAAGACACTGAAGCTTTCTTT
>NA|TRBJ1-5|NA|TRBV30
CAWSARLGVRQPQHF
TGTGCCTGGAGTGCTCGGCTGGGGGTGCGTCAGCCCCAGCATTTT
>TRBD2|TRBJ2-3|once|TRBV6-5
CASSFSGSTDTQYF
TGTGCCAGCAGTTTTAGCGGGTCCACAGATACGCAGTATTTT
>TRBD1|TRBJ1-2|NA|TRBV9
CASSVGAGQGNGYTF
TGTGCCAGCAGCGTAGGGGCGGGACAGGGGAATGGCTACACCTTC
>NA|TRBJ1-1|NA|TRBV6-5
CASSARALNTEAFF
TGTGCCAGCAGTGCCAGGGCGTTGAACACTGAAGCTTTCTTT
>NA|TRBJ1-5|NA|TRBV30
CAWSAEGNQPQHF
TGTGCCTGGAGTGCGGAGGGGAATCAGCCCCAGCATTTT
>TRBD2|TRBJ2-3|NA|TRBV5-1
CASSLGAAGGGTDTQYF
TGCGCCAGCAGCTTGGGGGCAGCGGGAGGAGGCACAGATACGCAGTATTTT
>TRBD1|TRBJ1-5|NA|TRBV28
CASSPVGQGAQPQHF
TGTGCCAGCTCTCCCGTGGGACAGGGGGCTCAGCCCCAGCATTTT
>TRBD2|TRBJ2-7|NA|TRBV4-2
CASSQAGRGDSYEQYF
TGTGCCAGCAGCCAAGCCGGGAGGGGGGACTCCTACGAGCAGTACTTC
>TRBD1|TRBJ2-5|NA|TRBV10-3
CAIRPGQGAETQYF
TGTGCCATCAGGCCGGGACAGGGAGCAGAGACCCAGTACTTC
>NA|TRBJ1-1|few|TRBV6-5
CASSYSVPSDTEAFF
TGTGCCAGCAGTTACTCTGTGCCCAGCGACACTGAAGCTTTCTTT
>TRBD1|TRBJ1-1|few|TRBV9
CASSVGTGTEAFF
TGTGCCAGCAGCGTGGGGACAGGCACTGAAGCTTTCTTT
>NA|TRBJ1-4|NA|TRBV15
CAAGTAATNEKLFF
TGTGCCGCTGGGACGGCGGCAACTAATGAAAAACTGTTTTTT
>NA|TRBJ2-2|NA|TRBV5-4
CASRRGVGSGTGELFF
TGTGCCAGCAGAAGAGGGGTGGGGAGCGGCACCGGGGAGCTGTTTTTT